Sequencing of this TCR beta chain was carried out in a study of cytomegalovirus exposure and HLA in healthy donors. Study at large: Out of 398 genotyped donors, about 80% belonged to the Caucasian-associated ancestry cluster. Study-wide results and limits: For cytomegalovirus status, the classifier reportedly gave diagnoses with high specificity and sensitivity. HLA alleles were associated with 17,000 or so TCR beta sequences in a later analysis at 0.05 false discovery rate. There were some public TCRs occurring in many donors, but most TCR sequences were rare.

On this clone itself: Its antigen is unidentified.

Trimming took 7 bases from V and 3 from J; bases not matched to a gene: 9. CDR3 size: 15 residues. Per germline, CDR1 LNHDA and CDR2 SQIVND (reference sequence). PCR primers comprised 60 Vbeta and 13 Jbeta primers. Produced via immunoSEQ multiplex PCR; TCRdb's table is partial and in-frame only. The table has 130,000 to 150,000 clones, 55% to 80% seen once. The sequencing input was PBMCs. The J gene is TRBJ1-1, the V gene TRBV19, with 9 nucleotides matching TRBD1. The sequence derives from a human donor in good health. The CDR3 bases are TGTGCCAGTATCGTACAGGGGGCCCTGGACACTGAAGCTTTCTTT. This encodes CASIVQGALDTEAFF.